This is a list of T cell receptor beta chains from one sample in a study of beta chain features in type 1 diabetes. Here immunoSEQ multiplex PCR was the method, and the copy in TCRdb shows in-frame clones only, minus some. The repertoire holds over 200,000 clones, with around 9.9% as singletons. Sequenced: naive CD4+ T cells from blood. These receptors originate from a man younger than 40 with type 1 diabetes. The CDR3 runs from the conserved cysteine through the conserved F or W. Fields, in order: CDR3 DNA, CDR3 protein, CDR3 length, V gene, J gene, D gene, clone size. The D gene is left open where the match is weak. Expanded clones are given a class, and other clones once, few, many or no size at all.

CDR3nt: TGTGCCAGCAGTCGGACAGGGGAACAGCCCCAGCATTTT
CDR3aa: CASSRTGEQPQHF
len: 13
v_gene: TRBV27
j_gene: TRBJ1-5
d_gene: TRBD1
abundance: NA

CDR3nt: TGTGCCAGCAGCGCGACTAGCGGGGAGGGCAACAATGAGCAGTTCTTC
CDR3aa: CASSATSGEGNNEQFF
len: 16
v_gene: TRBV5-4
j_gene: TRBJ2-1
d_gene: TRBD2
abundance: NA

CDR3nt: TGTGCCAGCAGCGCGAAGGGGATGAACACTGAAGCTTTCTTT
CDR3aa: CASSAKGMNTEAFF
len: 14
v_gene: TRBV7-2
j_gene: TRBJ1-1
d_gene: NA
abundance: few

CDR3nt: TGTGCCAGCACAAACGGGGAGCCCGGGGAGCAGTTCTTC
CDR3aa: CASTNGEPGEQFF
len: 13
v_gene: TRBV2
j_gene: TRBJ2-1
d_gene: NA
abundance: few

CDR3nt: TGTGCCAGCAGCTGGACAGGAGGCTCCTACAATGAGCAGTTCTTC
CDR3aa: CASSWTGGSYNEQFF
len: 15
v_gene: TRBV7-3
j_gene: TRBJ2-1
d_gene: TRBD1
abundance: NA

CDR3nt: TGTGCCAGCAGTACCCCGGGACAGGGGTACTTC
CDR3aa: CASSTPGQGYF
len: 11
v_gene: TRBV6-1
j_gene: TRBJ2-7
d_gene: TRBD1
abundance: NA

CDR3nt: TGTGCCAGCAGTCCTAGCGGGGGGCCCTACAATGAGCAGTTCTTC
CDR3aa: CASSPSGGPYNEQFF
len: 15
v_gene: TRBV27
j_gene: TRBJ2-1
d_gene: TRBD2
abundance: few

CDR3nt: TGTGCCAGCAGATCGGACAGGAGGTCACCCCTCCACTTT
CDR3aa: CASRSDRRSPLHF
len: 13
v_gene: TRBV6-1
j_gene: TRBJ1-6
d_gene: TRBD1
abundance: few

CDR3nt: TGTGCCAGCAGCCTAAGAGGGACAGATACGCAGTATTTT
CDR3aa: CASSLRGTDTQYF
len: 13
v_gene: TRBV9
j_gene: TRBJ2-3
d_gene: NA
abundance: few

CDR3nt: TGTGCCAGCAGCGTACCAGGGTCCTACGAGCAGTACTTC
CDR3aa: CASSVPGSYEQYF
len: 13
v_gene: TRBV9
j_gene: TRBJ2-7
d_gene: NA
abundance: few

CDR3nt: TGTGCCAGCAGTGCCCAGGGTTCCTTAGAGACCCAGTACTTC
CDR3aa: CASSAQGSLETQYF
len: 14
v_gene: TRBV2
j_gene: TRBJ2-5
d_gene: NA
abundance: few

CDR3nt: TGTGCTAGTAGAAGCTCAACTAATGAAAAACTGTTTTTT
CDR3aa: CASRSSTNEKLFF
len: 13
v_gene: TRBV12-5
j_gene: TRBJ1-4
d_gene: NA
abundance: few

CDR3nt: TGCAGCGCGACCAGGGGTGAAAAACTGTTTTTT
CDR3aa: CSATRGEKLFF
len: 11
v_gene: TRBV29-1
j_gene: TRBJ1-4
d_gene: NA
abundance: few

CDR3nt: TGTGCCAGCAGTTGGCAAACAGGGGGTAGGGGCTACACCTTC
CDR3aa: CASSWQTGGRGYTF
len: 14
v_gene: TRBV28
j_gene: TRBJ1-2
d_gene: TRBD1
abundance: NA

CDR3nt: TGTGCCAGCAGCGTAGCGACAGGCTACTCTGGAAACACCATATATTTT
CDR3aa: CASSVATGYSGNTIYF
len: 16
v_gene: TRBV9
j_gene: TRBJ1-3
d_gene: NA
abundance: NA

CDR3nt: TGTGCCAGCAGCCCACCAGGGGACACTGAAGCTTTCTTT
CDR3aa: CASSPPGDTEAFF
len: 13
v_gene: TRBV6-6
j_gene: TRBJ1-1
d_gene: NA
abundance: NA

CDR3nt: TGTGCCAGCAGCTCTAACCCTCGGGACAGGGGGCTGGCTTTCTTT
CDR3aa: CASSSNPRDRGLAFF
len: 15
v_gene: TRBV11-2
j_gene: TRBJ1-1
d_gene: TRBD1
abundance: NA

CDR3nt: TGCGCCAGCAGCTTGGGGCAGGGCTTCGGGACTGAAGCTTTCTTT
CDR3aa: CASSLGQGFGTEAFF
len: 15
v_gene: TRBV5-1
j_gene: TRBJ1-1
d_gene: NA
abundance: few

CDR3nt: TGTGCCAGCAGCTTGGACGGCGGGGACTCCTACAATGAGCAGTTCTTC
CDR3aa: CASSLDGGDSYNEQFF
len: 16
v_gene: TRBV5-4
j_gene: TRBJ2-1
d_gene: NA
abundance: NA

CDR3nt: TGTGCCAGCAGGAGAACGGAAGGGGCAGATACGCAGTATTTT
CDR3aa: CASRRTEGADTQYF
len: 14
v_gene: TRBV5-4
j_gene: TRBJ2-3
d_gene: NA
abundance: NA

CDR3nt: TGTGCCAGCTCACAGGGACAGGGTACGCAGTATTTT
CDR3aa: CASSQGQGTQYF
len: 12
v_gene: TRBV18
j_gene: TRBJ2-3
d_gene: TRBD1
abundance: few

CDR3nt: TGCGCCAGCATCGGAGACCCCAGTAGCTACGAGCAGTACTTC
CDR3aa: CASIGDPSSYEQYF
len: 14
v_gene: TRBV5-1
j_gene: TRBJ2-7
d_gene: NA
abundance: few